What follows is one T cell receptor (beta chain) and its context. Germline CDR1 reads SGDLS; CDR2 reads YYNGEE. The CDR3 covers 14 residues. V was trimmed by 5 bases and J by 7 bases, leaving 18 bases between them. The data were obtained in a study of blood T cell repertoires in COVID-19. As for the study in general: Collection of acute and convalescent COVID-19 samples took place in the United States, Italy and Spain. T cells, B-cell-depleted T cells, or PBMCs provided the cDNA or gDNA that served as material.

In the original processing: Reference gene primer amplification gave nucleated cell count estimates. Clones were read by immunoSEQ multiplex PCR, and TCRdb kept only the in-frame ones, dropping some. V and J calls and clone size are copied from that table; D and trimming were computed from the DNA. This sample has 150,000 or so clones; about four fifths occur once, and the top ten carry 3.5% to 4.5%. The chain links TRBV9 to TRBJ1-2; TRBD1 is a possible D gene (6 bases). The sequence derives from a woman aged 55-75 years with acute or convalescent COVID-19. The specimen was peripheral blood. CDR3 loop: CASRESGTPIGYTF. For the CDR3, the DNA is TGTGCCAGCAGGGAGTCCGGGACACCTATTGGCTACACCTTC.